This T cell receptor beta chain was found in a study of T cells in localized non-small cell lung cancer. Regarding the study as a whole: Turning up in adjacent lung were a median roughly 50 of the top 100 tumor clones.

Some clones are missing from TCRdb's copy, which holds only in-frame ones; the method was immunoSEQ multiplex PCR. Here the sample spans around 26,000 clones, about 90% being singletons. This clone came up a few times. Its specificity is not known. The CDR3 runs 15 residues. Germline V gives CDR1 SGHTA, CDR2 FQGNSA. V was trimmed by 4 bases and J by 5 bases, leaving 15 bases between them. This sequence was found in a woman aged 35 to 70 with stage I lung adenocarcinoma. The chain has TRBV7-2 and TRBJ1-5; TRBD1 might be the D (5 bases). The sample here was peripheral blood, taken before any cancer treatment. The CDR3 sequence: CASSSTRGGDQPQHF. The CDR3, as DNA: TGTGCCAGCAGCTCAACGCGGGGGGGTGATCAGCCCCAGCATTTT.